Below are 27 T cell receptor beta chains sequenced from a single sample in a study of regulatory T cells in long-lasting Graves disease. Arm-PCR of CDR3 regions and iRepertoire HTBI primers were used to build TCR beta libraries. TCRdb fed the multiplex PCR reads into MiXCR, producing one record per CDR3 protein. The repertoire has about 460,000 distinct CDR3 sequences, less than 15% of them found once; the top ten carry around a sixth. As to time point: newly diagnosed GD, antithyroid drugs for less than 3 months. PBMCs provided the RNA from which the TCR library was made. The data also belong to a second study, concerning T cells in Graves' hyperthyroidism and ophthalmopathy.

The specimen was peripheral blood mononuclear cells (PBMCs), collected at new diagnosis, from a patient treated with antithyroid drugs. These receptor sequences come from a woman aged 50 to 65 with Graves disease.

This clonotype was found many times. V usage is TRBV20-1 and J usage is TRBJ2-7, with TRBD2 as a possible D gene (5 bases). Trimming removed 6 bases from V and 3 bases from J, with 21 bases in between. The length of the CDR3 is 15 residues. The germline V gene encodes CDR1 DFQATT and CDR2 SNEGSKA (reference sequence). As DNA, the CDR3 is TGCAGTGCCCCACCGCGGGCCCAAGAAGGCTACGAGCAGTACTTC. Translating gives CSAPPRAQEGYEQYF.

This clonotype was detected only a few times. CDR3 protein: CATTLVAGFEQYF. CDR3 nucleotides: TGTGCCACCACATTGGTAGCGGGGTTTGAGCAGTACTTC. The chain recombines TRBV2 with TRBJ2-7; 8 positions match TRBD2. Germline V gene data show CDR1 as SNHLY and CDR2 as FYNNEI. The CDR3 has 13 residues. Trimming at V came to 10 bases and at J to 7 bases, leaving 12 bases not matched to a gene.

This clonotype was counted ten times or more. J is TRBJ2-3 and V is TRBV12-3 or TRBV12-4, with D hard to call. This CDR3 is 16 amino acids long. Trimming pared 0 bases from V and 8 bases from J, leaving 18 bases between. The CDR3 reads CASSLALWPSLGTQYF. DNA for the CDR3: TGTGCCAGCAGTTTAGCGTTATGGCCAAGTTTAGGTACGCAGTATTTT.

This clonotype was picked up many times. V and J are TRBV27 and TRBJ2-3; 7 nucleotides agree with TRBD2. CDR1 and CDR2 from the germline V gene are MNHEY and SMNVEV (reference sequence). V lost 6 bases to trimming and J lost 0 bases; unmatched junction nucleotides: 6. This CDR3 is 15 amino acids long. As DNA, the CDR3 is TGTGCCAGCAGACAAACTAGCGCGAGCACAGATACGCAGTATTTT. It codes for CASRQTSASTDTQYF.

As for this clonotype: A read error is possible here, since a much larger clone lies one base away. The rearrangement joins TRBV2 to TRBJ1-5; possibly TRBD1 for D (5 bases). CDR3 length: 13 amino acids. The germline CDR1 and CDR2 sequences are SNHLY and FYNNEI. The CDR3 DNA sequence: TGTGCCAGCAGCAGGGTTGACAATCGGCCCCAGCATTTT. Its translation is CASSRVDNRPQHF. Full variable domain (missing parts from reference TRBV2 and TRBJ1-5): EPEVTQTPSHQVTQMGQEVILRCVPISNHLYFYWYRQILGQKVEFLVSFYNNEISEKSEIFDDQFSVERPDGSNFTLKIRSTKLEDSAMYFCASSRVDNRPQHFGDGTRLSIL.

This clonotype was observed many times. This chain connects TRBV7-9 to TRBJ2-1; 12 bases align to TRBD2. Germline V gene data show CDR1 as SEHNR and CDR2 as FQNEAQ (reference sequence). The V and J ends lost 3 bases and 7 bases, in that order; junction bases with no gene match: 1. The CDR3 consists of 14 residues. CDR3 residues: CASSLTSGRNEQFF. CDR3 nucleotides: TGTGCCAGCAGCTTGACTAGCGGGAGAAATGAGCAGTTCTTC.

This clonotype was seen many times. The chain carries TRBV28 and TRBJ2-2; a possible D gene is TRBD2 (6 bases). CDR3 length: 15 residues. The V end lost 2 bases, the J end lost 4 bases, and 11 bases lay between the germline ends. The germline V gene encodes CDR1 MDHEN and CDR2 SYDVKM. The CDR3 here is CASSLLTSSTGELFF. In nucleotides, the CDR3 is TGTGCCAGCAGTTTACTTACTAGCAGCACCGGGGAGCTGTTTTTT.

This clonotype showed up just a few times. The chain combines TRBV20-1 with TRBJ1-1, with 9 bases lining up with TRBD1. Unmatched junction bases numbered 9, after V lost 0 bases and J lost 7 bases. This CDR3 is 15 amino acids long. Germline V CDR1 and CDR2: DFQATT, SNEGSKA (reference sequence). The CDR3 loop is CSARDPHRGPNEAFF. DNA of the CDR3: TGCAGTGCTAGAGATCCGCACAGGGGGCCTAATGAAGCTTTCTTT.

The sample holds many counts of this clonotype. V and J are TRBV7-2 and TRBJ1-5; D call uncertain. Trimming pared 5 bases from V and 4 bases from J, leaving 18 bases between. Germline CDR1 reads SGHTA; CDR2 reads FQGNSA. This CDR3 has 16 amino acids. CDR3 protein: CASSSGSWPANQPQHF. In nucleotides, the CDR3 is TGTGCCAGCAGCAGCGGTTCCTGGCCGGCGAATCAGCCCCAGCATTTT. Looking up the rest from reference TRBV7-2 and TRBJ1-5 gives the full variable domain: GAGVSQSPSNKVTEKGKDVELRCDPISGHTALYWYRQSLGQGLEFLIYFQGNSAPDKSGLPSDRFSAERTGGSVSTLTIQRTQQEDSAVYLCASSSGSWPANQPQHFGDGTRLSIL.

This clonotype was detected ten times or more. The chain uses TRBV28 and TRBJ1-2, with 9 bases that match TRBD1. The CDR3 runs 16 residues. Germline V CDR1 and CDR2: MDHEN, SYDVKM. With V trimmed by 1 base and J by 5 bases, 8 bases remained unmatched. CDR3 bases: TGTGCCAGCAGTTTATCCCCAGGACAGGGGAGGTATGGCTACACCTTC. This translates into CASSLSPGQGRYGYTF.

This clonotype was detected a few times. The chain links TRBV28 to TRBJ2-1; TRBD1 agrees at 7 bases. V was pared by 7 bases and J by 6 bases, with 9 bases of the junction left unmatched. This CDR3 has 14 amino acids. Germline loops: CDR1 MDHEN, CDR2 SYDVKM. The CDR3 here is CASTPSTGVNEQFF. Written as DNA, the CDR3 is TGTGCCAGCACCCCTTCTACAGGGGTCAATGAGCAGTTCTTC.

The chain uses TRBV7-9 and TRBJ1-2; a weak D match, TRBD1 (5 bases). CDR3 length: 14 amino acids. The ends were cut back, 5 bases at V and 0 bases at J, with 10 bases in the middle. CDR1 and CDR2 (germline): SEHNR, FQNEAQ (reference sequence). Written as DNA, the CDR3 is TGTGCCAGCAGCCTGGACACGGCTAACTATGGCTACACCTTC. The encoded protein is CASSLDTANYGYTF. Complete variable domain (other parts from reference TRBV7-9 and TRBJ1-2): DTGVSQNPRHKITKRGQNVTFRCDPISEHNRLYWYRQTLGQGPEFLTYFQNEAQLEKSRLLSDRFSAERPKGSFSTLEIQRTEQGDSAMYLCASSLDTANYGYTFGSGTRLTVV.

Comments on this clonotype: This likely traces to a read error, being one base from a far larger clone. CDR3 in DNA: TGTGCCAGCAGTCCCTCCGAGGGACTAGCGGCCGTGTCCAATGAGCAGTACTTC. It is translated as CASSPSEGLAAVSNEQYF. This chain links TRBV27 with TRBJ2-7; TRBD2 matches 11 bases. Germline lookup yields CDR1 MNHEY and CDR2 SMNVEV (reference sequence). Germline trimming cut 5 bases from V and 7 bases from J; bases unmatched to any gene: 19. The CDR3 has 18 amino acids.

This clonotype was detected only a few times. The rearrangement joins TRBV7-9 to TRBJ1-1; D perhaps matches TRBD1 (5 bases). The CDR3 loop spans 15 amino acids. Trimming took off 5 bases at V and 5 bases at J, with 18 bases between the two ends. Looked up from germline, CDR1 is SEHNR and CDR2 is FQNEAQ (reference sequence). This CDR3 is CASSAAGTATTEAFF. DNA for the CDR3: TGTGCCAGCAGCGCAGCCGGGACGGCCACGACTGAAGCTTTCTTT.

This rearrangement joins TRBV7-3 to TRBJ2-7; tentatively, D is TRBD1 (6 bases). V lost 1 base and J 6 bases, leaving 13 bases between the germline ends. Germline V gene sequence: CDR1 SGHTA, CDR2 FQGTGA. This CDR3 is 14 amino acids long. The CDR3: CASSLIRTVSEQYF. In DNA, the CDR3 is TGTGCCAGCAGCTTAATCCGGACAGTTTCCGAGCAGTACTTC.

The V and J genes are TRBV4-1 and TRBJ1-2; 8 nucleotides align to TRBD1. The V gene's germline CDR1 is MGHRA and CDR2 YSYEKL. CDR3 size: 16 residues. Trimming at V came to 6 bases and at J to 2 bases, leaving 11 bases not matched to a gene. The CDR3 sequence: CASRRGQGGTNYGYTF. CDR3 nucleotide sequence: TGCGCCAGCAGACGCGGACAGGGTGGAACAAACTATGGCTACACCTTC.

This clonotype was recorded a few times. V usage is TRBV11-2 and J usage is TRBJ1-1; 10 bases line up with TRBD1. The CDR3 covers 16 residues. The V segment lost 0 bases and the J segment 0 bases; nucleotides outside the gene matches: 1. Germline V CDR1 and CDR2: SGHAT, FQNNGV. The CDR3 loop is CASSLEGTGVNTEAFF. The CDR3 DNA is TGTGCCAGCAGCTTAGAGGGGACAGGGGTGAACACTGAAGCTTTCTTT.

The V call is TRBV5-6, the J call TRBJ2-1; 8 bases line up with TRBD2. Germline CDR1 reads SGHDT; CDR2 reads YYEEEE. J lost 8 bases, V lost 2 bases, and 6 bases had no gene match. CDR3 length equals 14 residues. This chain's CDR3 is CASSLGLAPDEQFF. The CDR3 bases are TGTGCCAGCAGCTTAGGACTAGCCCCCGATGAGCAGTTCTTC. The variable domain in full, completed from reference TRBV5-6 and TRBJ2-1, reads DAGVTQSPTHLIKTRGQQVTLRCSPKSGHDTVSWYQQALGQGPQFIFQYYEEEERQRGNFPDRFSGHQFPNYSSELNVNALLLGDSALYLCASSLGLAPDEQFFGPGTRLTVL.

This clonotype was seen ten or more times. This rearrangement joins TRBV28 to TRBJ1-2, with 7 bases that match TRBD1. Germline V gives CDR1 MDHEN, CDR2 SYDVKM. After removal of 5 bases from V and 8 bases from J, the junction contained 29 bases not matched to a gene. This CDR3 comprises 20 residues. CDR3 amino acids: CASSRRQGLRLSNGGGGYTF. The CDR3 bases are TGTGCCAGCAGTCGACGACAGGGACTCCGATTGTCGAATGGAGGGGGGGGCTACACCTTC.

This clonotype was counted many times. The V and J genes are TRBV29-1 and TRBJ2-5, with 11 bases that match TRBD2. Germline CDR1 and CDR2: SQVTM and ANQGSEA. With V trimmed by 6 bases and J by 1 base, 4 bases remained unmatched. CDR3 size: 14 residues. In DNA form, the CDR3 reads TGCAGCGTGCACGGGACTAGCGGCCAAGAGACCCAGTACTTC. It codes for CSVHGTSGQETQYF.

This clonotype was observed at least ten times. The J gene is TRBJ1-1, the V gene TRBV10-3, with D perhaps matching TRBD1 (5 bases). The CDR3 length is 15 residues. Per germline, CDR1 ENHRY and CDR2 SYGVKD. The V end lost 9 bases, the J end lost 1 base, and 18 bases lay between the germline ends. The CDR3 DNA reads TGTGCCATATTAGTAATAGGGGATCGGAACACTGAAGCTTTCTTT. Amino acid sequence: CAILVIGDRNTEAFF.

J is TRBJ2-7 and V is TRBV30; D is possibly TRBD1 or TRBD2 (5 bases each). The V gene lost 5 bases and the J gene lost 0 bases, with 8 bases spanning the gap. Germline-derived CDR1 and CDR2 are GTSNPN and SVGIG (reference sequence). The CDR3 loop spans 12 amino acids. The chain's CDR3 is CAWGGSSYEQYF. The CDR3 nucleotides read TGTGCCTGGGGGGGTAGCTCCTACGAGCAGTACTTC.

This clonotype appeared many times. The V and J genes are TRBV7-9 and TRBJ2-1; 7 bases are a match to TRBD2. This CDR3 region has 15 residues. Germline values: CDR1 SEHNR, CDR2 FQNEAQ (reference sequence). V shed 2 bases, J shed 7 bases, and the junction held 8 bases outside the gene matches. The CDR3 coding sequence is TGTGCCAGCAGCTTACGGGGGGTCGTTAGGAATGAGCAGTTCTTC. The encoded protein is CASSLRGVVRNEQFF.

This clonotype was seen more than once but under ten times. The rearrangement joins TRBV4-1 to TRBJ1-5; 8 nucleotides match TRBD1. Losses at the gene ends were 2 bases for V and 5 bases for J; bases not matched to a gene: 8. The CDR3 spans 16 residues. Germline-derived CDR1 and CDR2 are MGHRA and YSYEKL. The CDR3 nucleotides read TGCGCCAGCAGCCAACCCTACAGGGGGAGGTATCAGCCCCAGCATTTT. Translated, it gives CASSQPYRGRYQPQHF.

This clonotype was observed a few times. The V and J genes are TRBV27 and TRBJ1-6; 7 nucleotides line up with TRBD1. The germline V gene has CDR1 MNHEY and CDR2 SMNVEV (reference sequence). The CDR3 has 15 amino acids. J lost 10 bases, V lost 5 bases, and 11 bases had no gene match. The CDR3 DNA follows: TGTGCCAGCAGTGCACAGACAGGGCGCGTCTCACCCCTCCACTTT. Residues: CASSAQTGRVSPLHF.

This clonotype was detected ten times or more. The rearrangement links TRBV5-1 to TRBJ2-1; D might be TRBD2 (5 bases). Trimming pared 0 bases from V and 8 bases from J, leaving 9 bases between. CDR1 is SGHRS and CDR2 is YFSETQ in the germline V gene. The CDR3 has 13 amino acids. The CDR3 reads CASSLGVGDEQFF. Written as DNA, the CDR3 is TGCGCCAGCAGCTTGGGCGTCGGGGATGAGCAGTTCTTC.

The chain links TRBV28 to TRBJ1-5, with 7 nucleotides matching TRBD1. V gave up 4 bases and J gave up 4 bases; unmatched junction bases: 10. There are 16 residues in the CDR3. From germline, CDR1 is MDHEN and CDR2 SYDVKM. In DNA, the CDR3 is TGTGCCAGCAGTTCTGGAGACAGGGCTTGGAATCAGCCCCAGCATTTT. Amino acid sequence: CASSSGDRAWNQPQHF.